Presented here are 9 T cell receptor beta chains from one specimen sequenced in a study of metastatic and nonmetastatic thyroid tumors. With MiXCR, TCRdb reprocessed the PCR reads. Of about 92,000 clones in the sample, approximately 15% were seen once. No treatment had been given to any patient before thyroid surgery. Sequenced: blood. The source of these receptors is a female donor with papillary thyroid cancer or a benign thyroid nodule (not recorded which). Some clones in this sample may be carry-over from other donors' samples.

In this sample, this clone turned up many times. The chain is built from TRBV29-1 and TRBJ1-1; D remains ambiguous. The V gene lost 4 bases and the J gene lost 11 bases, with 23 bases spanning the gap. CDR1 is SQVTM and CDR2 is ANQGSEA in the germline V gene. The CDR3 spans 14 residues. Here the CDR3 reads CSVVTDEGRRSAFF. CDR3 DNA: TGCAGCGTTGTTACAGATGAAGGCCGTCGTAGCGCTTTCTTT.

The rearrangement links TRBV4-1 to TRBJ1-4; tentatively, D is TRBD1 (5 bases). Looked up from germline, CDR1 is MGHRA and CDR2 is YSYEKL. Deletions cut 2 bases from V and 4 bases from J, with 11 bases between. The CDR3 length is 15 residues. The CDR3 loop reads CASSQSRDGNEKLFF. CDR3 nucleotides: TGCGCCAGCAGCCAATCCCGGGACGGTAATGAAAAACTGTTTTTT.

This clone was counted many times. The gene calls are TRBV20-1 and TRBJ2-5; D could derive from TRBD1 or TRBD2 (5 bases each). The CDR3 has 10 amino acids. V was clipped by 7 bases and J by 8 bases, with 11 bases between them. In germline, CDR1 is DFQATT, CDR2 SNEGSKA (reference sequence). CDR3 coding DNA: TGCAGTGGGGACCAGGACACCCAGTACTTC. This encodes CSGDQDTQYF.

This clone occurred many times. In DNA, the CDR3 is TGTGCCAGCAGCCCCACCTGGGGGGCGAAAAACACTGAAGCTTTCTTT. This encodes CASSPTWGAKNTEAFF. The chain uses TRBV3-1 and TRBJ1-1; a possible D gene is TRBD1 (6 bases). V lost 4 bases and J 2 bases, leaving 17 bases between the germline ends. Germline assignment: CDR1 LGHDT and CDR2 YNNKEL (reference sequence). The CDR3 has 16 amino acids.

Comment on this clone: A much larger clonotype is one base distant, so this may be a read error. This chain links TRBV4-2 with TRBJ2-2; D is uncertain. Trimming took off 1 base at V and 3 bases at J, with 9 bases between the two ends. Germline V gives CDR1 LGHNA, CDR2 YNFKEQ. CDR3 length: 15 amino acids. The CDR3 DNA reads as TGTGCCAGCAGCCAAGGACATGGTCACACCGGGGAGCTGTTTTTT. It translates to CASSQGHGHTGELFF.

In the case of this clone: Being one base from a much bigger clone, this may be a read error. The V call is TRBV20-1, the J call TRBJ2-7; TRBD1 matches 10 bases. V lost 6 bases to trimming and J lost 4 bases; unmatched junction nucleotides: 12. Germline V gives CDR1 DFQATT, CDR2 SNEGSKA (reference sequence). The CDR3 runs to 15 residues. The CDR3 reads CSAGPTGGFGYEQYF. The CDR3 nucleotides read TGCAGTGCCGGCCCGACAGGGGGCTTTGGGTACGAGCAGTACTTC.

On this clone itself: One end of the junction varies from germline; a read error may be responsible. The CDR3 loop is CASIYSGNQPQHF. The CDR3 DNA reads TGTGCCAGCATTTACAGCGGCAATCAGCCCCAGCATTTT. The V and J genes are TRBV6-6 and TRBJ1-5; D gene ambiguous. CDR1 and CDR2 from the germline V gene are MNHNY and SVGAGI (reference sequence). CDR3 length equals 13 residues.

Only a few counts were recorded for this clone. The chain carries TRBV6-1 and TRBJ2-7; 7 bases are shared with TRBD2. The V and J ends lost 7 bases and 3 bases, in that order; junction bases with no gene match: 9. There are 14 residues in the CDR3. CDR1 MNHNS and CDR2 SASEGT come from the germline V gene. The CDR3 sequence: CASTASGSFYEQYF. In DNA, the CDR3 is TGTGCCAGCACCGCTAGCGGCTCTTTCTACGAGCAGTACTTC.

In regard to this clone: This sequence may be a read error, since a much larger clone differs from it by one base. The genes are TRBV3-1 and TRBJ1-1; D gene ambiguous. With 0 bases removed from V and 7 bases from J, the gap between germline ends came to 18 bases. The CDR3 has 16 residues. Germline V lookup: CDR1 LGHDT, CDR2 YNNKEL (reference sequence). The CDR3 nucleotides are TGTGCCAGCAGCCAAGAACTGGACCTGAGGTCCAGTGAAGCTTTCTTT. This codes for CASSQELDLRSSEAFF.